These 18 T cell receptor beta chains were sequenced from one sample in a study of radiation and T cells in renal cell carcinoma. The table came from immunoSEQ multiplex PCR; TCRdb's copy has only in-frame clones and leaves some out. Altogether 150,000 or so clones are present, 88% being singletons, with the ten largest covering approximately 4%. Time point indicated: baseline pretreatment blood. As for treatment: 15 Gy SBRT to primary tumor, nephrectomy 4 weeks later. Sequenced material: blood, taken from a patient whose treatment included radiotherapy and nephrectomy. These receptor sequences come from a woman in her sixties or seventies with renal cell carcinoma.

The CDR3 spells CASSWSTDTQYF. DNA of the CDR3: TGTGCCAGCAGCTGGAGCACAGATACGCAGTATTTT. This chain links TRBV7-2 with TRBJ2-3; D is unresolved. Germline V gene lookup returns CDR1 SGHTA and CDR2 FQGNSA. The V and J ends lost 4 bases and 0 bases respectively, with 2 bases between them. This CDR3 spans 12 amino acids.

The sample holds one count of this clone. This chain connects TRBV19 to TRBJ2-3, with D unresolved. V was trimmed by 4 bases and J by 4 bases, leaving 6 bases between them. The germline V gene encodes CDR1 LNHDA and CDR2 SQIVND (reference sequence). This CDR3 is 12 amino acids long. The CDR3 here is CASSSMADTQYF. Here the CDR3 DNA reads TGTGCCAGTAGTAGTATGGCAGATACGCAGTATTTT. The full variable domain, its missing parts supplied by reference TRBV19 and TRBJ2-3, is DGGITQSPKYLFRKEGQNVTLSCEQNLNHDAMYWYRQDPGQGLRLIYYSQIVNDFQKGDIAEGYSVSREKKESFPLTVTSAQKNPTAFYLCASSSMADTQYFGPGTRLTVL.

This chain connects TRBV7-2 to TRBJ2-3; no clear D. Germline CDR1 SGHTA, CDR2 FQGNSA. This CDR3 is 14 amino acids long. The V gene lost 5 bases and the J gene lost 5 bases, with 14 bases spanning the gap. CDR3 nucleotide sequence: TGTGCCAGCAGCATAGTCGATAGCCGAGATACGCAGTATTTT. It translates to CASSIVDSRDTQYF.

The chain links TRBV13 to TRBJ2-7; possibly TRBD1 for D (5 bases). V lost 2 bases and J 4 bases, leaving 15 bases between the germline ends. CDR3 size: 15 residues. The germline V gene encodes CDR1 PRHDT and CDR2 FYEKMQ (reference sequence). CDR3: CASSLIHGAQYEQYF. The CDR3 DNA follows: TGTGCCAGCAGCTTAATTCATGGGGCGCAGTACGAGCAGTACTTC.

This sequence joins TRBV29-1 and TRBJ2-1; D is possibly TRBD1 or TRBD2 (5 bases each). The V end lost 6 bases, the J end lost 2 bases, and 17 bases lay between the germline ends. Germline CDR1 is SQVTM and CDR2 is ANQGSEA. This CDR3 has 15 residues. CDR3 nucleotides: TGCAGCGTCCTGGGGACCGGTAAGCCCTACAATGAGCAGTTCTTC. This encodes CSVLGTGKPYNEQFF.

This chain joins TRBV9 and TRBJ2-1, with 9 positions matching TRBD2. This CDR3 contains 16 residues. Per germline, CDR1 SGDLS and CDR2 YYNGEE. Trimming removed 0 bases from V and 7 bases from J; junction bases left unmatched: 8. CDR3 sequence (DNA): TGTGCCAGCAGCGTAGTTCTCGCGGGGGGGCGGAATGAGCAGTTCTTC. It specifies CASSVVLAGGRNEQFF.

This clone was recorded only once. The chain couples TRBV19 to TRBJ1-5, with a possible D match to TRBD1 (5 bases). From germline, CDR1 is LNHDA and CDR2 SQIVND (reference sequence). Trimming stripped 5 bases from V and 6 bases from J, with 17 bases between. CDR3 length: 15 residues. The CDR3 reads CASSGRENPSQPQHF. For the CDR3, the DNA is TGTGCCAGTAGTGGCAGGGAGAACCCCAGTCAGCCCCAGCATTTT.

This clone was counted a single time. The chain links TRBV11-2 to TRBJ2-6; 7 positions agree with TRBD1. Trimming cost V 2 bases and J 3 bases; bases outside gene matches: 1. Germline V gene sequence: CDR1 SGHAT, CDR2 FQNNGV. This CDR3 spans 15 amino acids. CDR3 sequence reads: CASSLQGDGANVLTF. As DNA, the CDR3 is TGTGCCAGCAGCTTACAGGGGGATGGGGCCAACGTCCTGACTTTC.

This clone has a handful of counts. CDR3 in DNA: TGTGCCAGCAGCGGGGACAGGGGGAATTCACCCCTCCACTTT. Its protein product is CASSGDRGNSPLHF. The V and J genes are TRBV5-8 and TRBJ1-6; 11 bases fit TRBD1. Germline-derived CDR1 and CDR2 are SGHTS and YDEGEE. The CDR3 is 14 residues long. V lost 4 bases, J lost 7 bases, and 1 base stayed unmatched.

V is TRBV30 and J is TRBJ1-2; possible D gene TRBD1, 5 bases. The CDR3 has 14 residues. Per germline, CDR1 GTSNPN and CDR2 SVGIG (reference sequence). V lost 4 bases and J 4 bases, leaving 16 bases between the germline ends. The CDR3 region is CAWTDRDHGYGYTF. In DNA form, the CDR3 reads TGTGCCTGGACCGACCGGGACCACGGCTATGGCTACACCTTC.

In its sample, this clone was seen once. The chain carries TRBV7-9 and TRBJ1-2; 8 bases map to TRBD1. Germline V gives CDR1 SEHNR, CDR2 FQNEAQ (reference sequence). The length of the CDR3 is 15 residues. After removal of 4 bases from V and 8 bases from J, the junction contained 12 bases not matched to a gene. The CDR3 region is CASSSLDRVTKGYTF. In nucleotides, the CDR3 is TGTGCCAGCAGCTCCCTGGACAGGGTGACTAAGGGCTACACCTTC.

This clone was observed once. The chain couples TRBV5-4 to TRBJ2-1; 11 bases are shared with TRBD2. Germline loops: CDR1 SGHNT, CDR2 YYREEE (reference sequence). CDR3 length: 15 amino acids. The V gene end was trimmed by 0 bases and the J gene end by 6 bases; junction bases not matched to a gene: 2. This chain's CDR3 is CASSLATSGANEQFF. The CDR3 bases are TGTGCCAGCAGCTTGGCGACTAGCGGGGCCAATGAGCAGTTCTTC.

This rearrangement joins TRBV7-9 to TRBJ1-1, with D maybe TRBD1 (6 bases). The CDR3 contains 16 residues. Germline CDR1 reads SEHNR; CDR2 reads FQNEAQ (reference sequence). With 6 bases removed from V and 4 bases from J, the gap between germline ends came to 21 bases. In DNA, the CDR3 is TGTGCCAGCAGTCTGACCCTCCTTCAGGGGCCCACTGAAGCTTTCTTT. Its protein product is CASSLTLLQGPTEAFF.

The gene calls are TRBV7-6 and TRBJ1-6; D remains ambiguous. V lost 5 bases and J 4 bases, leaving 15 bases between the germline ends. This CDR3 is built from 16 residues. CDR1 is SGHVS, CDR2 FNYEAQ, per germline. CDR3 loop: CASSIGRSKYNSPLHF. Written as DNA, the CDR3 is TGTGCCAGCAGCATTGGACGGAGCAAATATAATTCACCCCTCCACTTT.

This clone was detected only a few times. The chain links TRBV4-1 to TRBJ1-6, with D possibly TRBD1 on 5 matching bases. Trimming pared 3 bases from V and 8 bases from J, leaving 17 bases between. The CDR3 extends over 16 amino acids. Germline V gene sequence: CDR1 MGHRA, CDR2 YSYEKL. The CDR3 bases are TGCGCCAGCAGCCATACTCGGGGTGACAGCTATTCACCCCTCCACTTT. Protein sequence: CASSHTRGDSYSPLHF.

V is TRBV7-8 and J is TRBJ2-7, with TRBD2 matching 12 bases. CDR1 and CDR2 (germline): SGHVS, FQNEAQ. V shed 5 bases and J 3 bases; nucleotides not matched to a gene: 8. CDR3 length: 16 residues. This CDR3 reads CASSIRTSGEFYEQYF. The CDR3 nucleotides read TGTGCCAGCAGCATTCGGACTAGCGGGGAATTCTACGAGCAGTACTTC.

This clone was observed a few times. The same CDR3 arises from other DNA sequences in this sample as well. The genes are TRBV28 and TRBJ1-1; D gene ambiguous. The length of the CDR3 is 13 residues. Per the germline V gene, CDR1 is MDHEN and CDR2 is SYDVKM. V lost 3 bases and J 1 base, leaving 6 bases between the germline ends. In DNA, the CDR3 is TGTGCCAGCAGTTTGGGAGGGAACACTGAAGCTTTCTTT. Its translation is CASSLGGNTEAFF.

The J gene is TRBJ1-2, the V gene TRBV5-1, with a weak D call TRBD1 (5 bases). V shed 2 bases and J shed 7 bases, with 15 bases lying between them. In germline, CDR1 is SGHRS, CDR2 YFSETQ. The CDR3 contains 14 residues. The CDR3 region is CASSFSGGGRGYTF. The CDR3 coding sequence is TGCGCCAGCAGCTTTTCGGGTGGGGGACGTGGCTACACCTTC.